Shown below are 29 T cell receptor beta chains from a single sample sequenced in a study of T cell repertoires in cytomegalovirus infection (dated 2019 in TCRdb). Their specific antigens are unknown. Reading the label with the study, this specimen's treatment or condition is: in vitro stimulation with specific CMV peptide epitopes to enrich CMV-specific T cells. This sample was sequenced with an Illumina HiSeq 1500. TCRdb reworked the public reads: Q25 trimming with fastp, MiXCR clone assembly, productive beta chains retained. Entries are consolidated by CDR3 protein sequence, retaining the most common genes and DNA. The sample profile shows 450,000 to 650,000 distinct CDR3 sequences; almost 40% of them were found once. The ten largest clones represent 48% of the sample. This material consisted of cultured PBMCs, taken from culture after CMV antigen stimulation. The receptors were sampled from a human donor in good health (CMV status not recorded). Some clones in this sample may be carry-over from other donors' samples.

The rearrangement links TRBV4-1 to TRBJ2-2; 7 bases map to TRBD2. The CDR3 extends over 16 amino acids. CDR1 and CDR2 (germline): MGHRA, YSYEKL. Losses at the gene ends were 3 bases for V and 4 bases for J; bases not matched to a gene: 8. The CDR3 DNA is TGCGCCAGCAGCCATGCCGTGACTAGCCCCACCGGGGAGCTGTTTTTT. It specifies CASSHAVTSPTGELFF.

This clonotype was seen a handful of times. J is TRBJ1-1 and V is TRBV12-3 or TRBV12-4, with 9 bases aligning to TRBD1. V lost 1 base to trimming and J lost 7 bases; unmatched junction nucleotides: 4. This CDR3 is 14 amino acids long. Here the CDR3 DNA reads TGTGCCAGCAGTTTAGGCGGGACAGGGTTTGAAGCTTTCTTT. This codes for CASSLGGTGFEAFF.

In its sample, this clonotype was seen a few times. This chain links TRBV7-6 with TRBJ2-3; D not certain. The germline gives CDR1 SGHVS, CDR2 FNYEAQ. Trimming removed 5 bases at V and 4 bases at J, with 16 bases between. The CDR3 consists of 15 residues. CDR3 DNA: TGTGCCAGCAGCCCGCAGTCCAGTCCGGCAGATACGCAGTATTTT. Translation: CASSPQSSPADTQYF. Supplemented by reference TRBV7-6 and TRBJ2-3, the full variable domain reads GAGVSQSPRYKVTKRGQDVALRCDPISGHVSLYWYRQALGQGPEFLTYFNYEAQQDKSGLPNDRFSAERPEGSISTLTIQRTEQRDSAMYRCASSPQSSPADTQYFGPGTRLTVL.

This rearrangement joins TRBV4-1 to TRBJ2-4, with 7 nucleotides matching TRBD2. Germline V gene lookup returns CDR1 MGHRA and CDR2 YSYEKL. The V segment lost 4 bases and the J segment 4 bases; nucleotides outside the gene matches: 7. CDR3 length: 15 residues. The CDR3 bases are TGCGCCAGCAGCCTCCGGGAGGTGGGAAAAAACATTCAGTACTTC. Protein sequence: CASSLREVGKNIQYF.

This clonotype has a handful of counts. The chain links TRBV24-1 to TRBJ2-1; D is ambiguous. Trimming removed 1 base at V and 7 bases at J, with 7 bases between. Germline-derived CDR1 and CDR2 are KGHDR and SFDVKD. The CDR3 consists of 13 residues. CDR3 coding DNA: TGTGCCACCAGTGATTTCAACACGAATGAGCAGTTCTTC. It translates to CATSDFNTNEQFF.

V is TRBV6-2 or TRBV6-3 and J is TRBJ2-6, with D hard to call. Germline V lookup: CDR1 MNHEY, CDR2 SVGEGT. CDR3 length: 13 residues. Trimming stripped 10 bases from V and 2 bases from J, with 9 bases between. The CDR3 sequence: CATGFAGANVLTF. CDR3 sequence (DNA): TGTGCCACTGGTTTCGCTGGGGCCAACGTCCTGACTTTC.

This clonotype appeared a few times. The V gene is TRBV6-1, the J gene TRBJ2-2; TRBD1 is a possible D gene (6 bases). CDR1 and CDR2 from the germline V gene are MNHNS and SASEGT. Trimming cost V 8 bases and J 2 bases, with 12 bases left between them. This CDR3 is 14 amino acids long. CDR3 DNA sequence: TGTGCCAGCTGCTACAGGGACAACACCGGGGAGCTGTTTTTT. This encodes CASCYRDNTGELFF.

The gene calls are TRBV7-9 and TRBJ1-2; possible D gene TRBD1, 5 bases. The CDR3 loop spans 13 amino acids. The ends were cut back, 4 bases at V and 6 bases at J, with 12 bases in the middle. Germline V gene lookup returns CDR1 SEHNR and CDR2 FQNEAQ (reference sequence). CDR3 DNA: TGTGCCAGCAGCTATGCCGGGGGACATGGCTACACCTTC. Amino acids: CASSYAGGHGYTF.

This clonotype was picked up one time. The rearrangement uses TRBV15 and TRBJ1-5, with TRBD1 matching 7 bases. V shed 2 bases, J shed 9 bases, and the junction held 16 bases outside the gene matches. CDR1 is LNHNV, CDR2 YYDKDF, per germline (reference sequence). The CDR3 runs 17 residues. The CDR3 DNA is TGTGCCACCAGCAGAAACCTAGGGACAGCGCACCGGGGGCCCCAGCATTTT. Its protein is CATSRNLGTAHRGPQHF.

The chain recombines TRBV7-2 with TRBJ2-1; possibly TRBD2 for D (5 bases). The CDR3 loop spans 18 amino acids. Germline assignment: CDR1 SGHTA and CDR2 FQGNSA. Trimming removed 0 bases from V and 2 bases from J, with 17 bases in between. In nucleotides, the CDR3 is TGTGCCAGCAGCTTAGCGCCCCTCCTAGCTAGCCCCTACAATGAGCAGTTCTTC. Amino acids: CASSLAPLLASPYNEQFF. Based on the CDR3 plus reference TRBV7-2 and TRBJ2-1, the full variable domain is GAGVSQSPSNKVTEKGKDVELRCDPISGHTALYWYRQSLGQGLEFLIYFQGNSAPDKSGLPSDRFSAERTGGSVSTLTIQRTQQEDSAVYLCASSLAPLLASPYNEQFFGPGTRLTVL.

This clonotype was picked up a small number of times. V gene TRBV2 combines with J gene TRBJ2-7; 8 nucleotides match TRBD2. CDR1 SNHLY and CDR2 FYNNEI come from the germline V gene. The CDR3 sequence is 14 residues long. The trim removed 8 bases at V and 6 bases at J, leaving 12 bases unmatched. CDR3 in DNA: TGTGCCAGCGTCCGCGGACTAGCCGCCCTCGAGCAGTACTTC. Translation: CASVRGLAALEQYF.

This clonotype was observed a few times. The CDR3 coding sequence is TGCGCCAGCAGCCACCCCCTTTTTCGGGGCAGCCAAGGCTCTGGAAACACCATATATTTT. It is translated as CASSHPLFRGSQGSGNTIYF. This rearrangement joins TRBV4-1 to TRBJ1-3; TRBD1 might be the D (5 bases). This CDR3 contains 20 residues. The ends were cut back, 3 bases at V and 0 bases at J, with 24 bases in the middle. Germline V gene data show CDR1 as MGHRA and CDR2 as YSYEKL.

This chain joins TRBV7-2 and TRBJ1-5; possible D gene TRBD1, 5 bases. The CDR3 spans 14 residues. Trimming took 3 bases from V and 5 from J, leaving 11 bases between them. CDR1 is SGHTA and CDR2 is FQGNSA in the germline V gene. CDR3 amino acids: CASSFRGGDQPQHF. DNA for the CDR3: TGTGCCAGCAGCTTTCGGGGGGGAGATCAGCCCCAGCATTTT.

This clonotype showed up just a few times. The chain couples TRBV7-9 to TRBJ1-1; TRBD1 might be the D (6 bases). There are 15 residues in the CDR3. Germline loops: CDR1 SEHNR, CDR2 FQNEAQ (reference sequence). V lost 8 bases and J lost 2, with 18 bases in between. Here the CDR3 reads CASCPYYRVNTEAFF. The CDR3 DNA reads as TGTGCCAGCTGCCCATACTACAGGGTAAACACTGAAGCTTTCTTT.

Ten or more counts support this clonotype. V gene TRBV7-2 combines with J gene TRBJ2-1; TRBD2 aligns across 7 bases. After removal of 5 bases from V and 8 bases from J, the junction contained 3 bases not matched to a gene. This CDR3 spans 12 amino acids. CDR1 SGHTA and CDR2 FQGNSA come from the germline V gene. CDR3 nucleotides: TGTGCCAGCAGCCCCCGGGGGGATGAGCAGTTCTTC. Translated: CASSPRGDEQFF.

The CDR3 bases are TGCAGTGCTAGCAAGAGAGAGGAAAAAGGGGGGTTAAGATATGGCTACACCTTC. Its protein product is CSASKREEKGGLRYGYTF. The chain links TRBV20-1 to TRBJ1-2; possibly TRBD1 for D (6 bases). There are 18 residues in the CDR3. CDR1 and CDR2 (germline): DFQATT, SNEGSKA (reference sequence). V gave up 3 bases and J gave up 5 bases, with 28 bases separating them.

The chain is built from TRBV12-3 or TRBV12-4 and TRBJ1-5; D not certain. Trimming left V 0 bases short and J 4 bases short, with 10 bases between. The length of the CDR3 is 15 residues. The CDR3 coding sequence is TGTGCCAGCAGTTTAGCGGAGGGTCGAAATCAGCCCCAGCATTTT. As protein: CASSLAEGRNQPQHF.

This clonotype was detected only a few times. This chain connects TRBV11-3 to TRBJ2-7; perhaps TRBD2 as D (6 bases). CDR3 size: 14 residues. V was clipped by 1 base and J by 2 bases, with 9 bases between them. Per the germline V gene, CDR1 is SGHNT and CDR2 is YENEEA. The CDR3 is CASSLGGLPYEQYF. The CDR3 bases are TGTGCCAGCAGCTTAGGGGGACTCCCCTACGAGCAGTACTTC.

This clonotype has just a few counts. The chain has TRBV7-2 and TRBJ2-7; D is uncertain. The CDR3 runs to 11 residues. The germline gives CDR1 SGHTA, CDR2 FQGNSA. The V end lost 3 bases, the J end lost 5 bases, and 5 bases lay between the germline ends. The CDR3 protein is CASSFIHEQYF. In DNA form, the CDR3 reads TGTGCCAGCAGCTTTATCCACGAGCAGTACTTC.

Here the CDR3 reads CASSRGRDQPQHF. The CDR3 DNA is TGTGCCAGCAGCCGTGGACGGGATCAGCCCCAGCATTTT. The chain is built from TRBV12-3 or TRBV12-4 and TRBJ1-5; D gene unclear. The CDR3 consists of 13 residues. The ends were cut back, 6 bases at V and 5 bases at J, with 11 bases in the middle.

This clonotype was found a few times. An end of the junction differs from the germline gene, which may be a read error. The chain carries TRBV12-3 or TRBV12-4 and TRBJ1-2; no clear D. This CDR3 has 13 amino acids. The CDR3 bases are TGTGCCAGCAGTCCCCCAGGAGGGCCGGGATGGGGCTTC. It specifies CASSPPGGPGWGF.

This clonotype came up once. This chain joins TRBV6-6 and TRBJ1-4; D gene uncertain. CDR3 length equals 12 residues. V dropped 8 bases and J dropped 0 bases, with 4 bases sitting between them. Germline CDR1 reads MNHNY; CDR2 reads SVGAGI (reference sequence). CDR3 in DNA: TGTGCCAGCCGGACAACTAATGAAAAACTGTTTTTT. This gives the protein CASRTTNEKLFF.

This chain joins TRBV12-3 or TRBV12-4 and TRBJ1-5; tentative D call: TRBD1 (6 bases). The V and J ends lost 3 bases and 4 bases respectively, with 10 bases between them. The CDR3 spans 14 residues. CDR3 DNA: TGTGCCAGCAGTTTCGCGACAGGAAATCAGCCCCAGCATTTT. Translation: CASSFATGNQPQHF.

The V gene is TRBV11-3, the J gene TRBJ2-2; TRBD2 might be the D (6 bases). The length of the CDR3 is 16 residues. V lost 0 bases and J 2 bases, leaving 10 bases between the germline ends. Germline CDR1 is SGHNT and CDR2 is YENEEA. CDR3 sequence reads: CASSLDGGLNTGELFF. The CDR3 DNA is TGTGCCAGCAGCTTAGATGGGGGACTTAACACCGGGGAGCTGTTTTTT. Based on the CDR3 plus reference TRBV11-3 and TRBJ2-2, the full variable domain is EAGVVQSPRYKIIEKKQPVAFWCNPISGHNTLYWYLQNLGQGPELLIRYENEEAVDDSQLPKDRFSAERLKGVDSTLKIQPAELGDSAVYLCASSLDGGLNTGELFFGEGSRLTVL.

This clonotype was detected only a few times. This sequence joins TRBV12-3 or TRBV12-4 and TRBJ2-5; either TRBD1 or TRBD2 may fit D (5 bases each). The V and J ends lost 6 bases and 5 bases respectively, with 25 bases between them. The CDR3 sequence is 17 residues long. The CDR3 DNA reads TGTGCCAGCAGCTTTGGGGGTTTGGGCTATGGCTCGGAGACCCAGTACTTC. This sequence encodes CASSFGGLGYGSETQYF.

There are many counts of this clonotype. The chain has TRBV7-2 and TRBJ2-5; D remains unclear. The CDR3 spans 14 residues. Trimming took 2 bases from V and 1 from J, leaving 8 bases between them. Germline lookup yields CDR1 SGHTA and CDR2 FQGNSA. The CDR3 nucleotides read TGTGCCAGCAGCTTATTTGGACCCCAAGAGACCCAGTACTTC. Its protein is CASSLFGPQETQYF. The variable domain in full, completed from reference TRBV7-2 and TRBJ2-5, reads GAGVSQSPSNKVTEKGKDVELRCDPISGHTALYWYRQSLGQGLEFLIYFQGNSAPDKSGLPSDRFSAERTGGSVSTLTIQRTQQEDSAVYLCASSLFGPQETQYFGPGTRLLVL.

The chain has TRBV12-3 or TRBV12-4 and TRBJ1-4; weak D call: TRBD1 (5 bases). The CDR3 contains 15 residues. V lost 6 bases, J lost 0 bases, and 11 bases lay in between. The CDR3 nucleotides are TGTGCCAGCAGGGGACGGACTGCAACTAATGAAAAACTGTTTTTT. It translates to CASRGRTATNEKLFF.

This rearrangement joins TRBV20-1 to TRBJ2-1; 7 bases match TRBD2. Trimming at V came to 3 bases and at J to 7 bases, leaving 3 bases not matched to a gene. The germline V gene has CDR1 DFQATT and CDR2 SNEGSKA (reference sequence). The CDR3 length is 12 residues. The CDR3 protein is CSASGRGNEQFF. The CDR3 nucleotides read TGCAGTGCTAGTGGGCGGGGGAATGAGCAGTTCTTC.

The chain employs TRBV19 and TRBJ2-7, with no clear D. The germline gives CDR1 LNHDA, CDR2 SQIVND (reference sequence). V was cut by 1 base and J by 7 bases, with 23 bases left in between. The CDR3 consists of 17 residues. The CDR3 DNA follows: TGTGCCAGTAGTATAGTCTCCGGCCCAACCCCCGTTCGGGAGCAGTACTTC. It is translated as CASSIVSGPTPVREQYF.